The following is a T cell receptor beta chain sequence with its context. This clonotype was counted many times. Its antigen remains undetermined. Nothing much larger sits one base from this clone, and base qualities are not available. Inclusive of the bounding cysteine and phenylalanine, the CDR3 is 14 residues long. Just the 42-base CDR3 DNA is kept, in frame starting at base 1. Based on the germline V gene, the CDR1 and CDR2 sequences are SGHRS and YFSETQ. V is trimmed back by 3 bases and J by 4 bases, and the junction contains 5 bases that no gene match accounts for. The library was made by 5' RACE. The reads were generated on an Illumina HiSeq 2000. Template switching added a universal primer binding site, and the final cDNA carried a unique molecular identifier that allowed TCR cDNA molecules to be counted accurately. First-strand cDNA for TCR alpha and beta chains was synthesized from specific primers in the conserved constant-segment region. To control for contamination, every cDNA library was double barcoded, receiving both a SMART-Mk sample barcode and Illumina barcodes. TruSeq adapter sequences and Illumina sample barcodes were added in two successive PCR steps. TCR alpha and beta cDNA libraries were sequenced on the Illumina HiSeq platform with custom primers. The original pipeline was this. MiGEC processed the raw reads to extract unique molecular identifiers, while MiXCR was used to determine the CDR3 positions. Recombination models were inferred per individual with the repgenHMM and IGoR tools using an EM algorithm. The analysis of shared clonotypes was done with the tcR package in R, with sharing normalized by the product of cloneset sizes. Out-of-frame nonproductive sequences were analyzed to study raw recombination free of thymic and clonal selection effects. TCRdb handled the public reads itself, with Q25 trimming in fastp and clone calling in MiXCR, and kept productive beta chains. Under each unique CDR3 protein, matching rows form one entry showing the most common genes and DNA. The V and J calls reflect TCRdb's pipeline rather than the authors' work. Here the sample has 140,000 to 150,000 distinct CDR3 sequences; roughly 3.3% occur a single time. The top ten clones comprise roughly 8% of the sample.

Every donor was a healthy Caucasian. Miltenyi CD45RO+ enrichment and human naive T-cell isolation kits were used to isolate memory (CD45RO+) and naive T cells from PBMC. This sample is drawn from a study of identical twins (dated by TCRdb to about 2016). In terms of the full investigation: To test whether fetal clonotypes persist, the study used deep sequencing on TCR alpha and beta repertoires from monozygotic twins, unrelated adults of various ages, and cord blood. To rule out contamination, the twin experiments were replicated at different times with different library preparation protocols. General findings and caveats noted by the study authors: Compared with coincidental sharing between unrelated individuals, out-of-frame TCR alpha sequences shared between twins had an excess of sequences with low generation probability. Fewer insertions were carried by abundant cord blood beta clonotypes, a similar but weaker trend appeared in young adult naive repertoires, and no such trend appeared in memory repertoires. In monozygotic twins, out-of-frame TCR alpha sharing was systematically underestimated by recombination models, although the models agreed with sharing between unrelated individuals. Because the same donors could not be followed over many years, the conclusions relied on cross-sectional statistical analysis. Zero-insertion analyses could be partly confounded by invariant T cells such as MAIT and iNKT, though diverse VJ usage argued against such confounding for most clonotypes. In beta out-of-frame sequences, excess twin sharing was weaker, because having fewer shared sequences lowered the signal-to-noise ratio.

This clonotype originated in a young man in good health. The rearranged segments are TRBV5-1 and TRBJ2-3; 7 junctional bases match TRBD1. Sequenced input: memory T cells sorted from blood. The cell subset or site label on this specimen signifies: CD45RO+ enriched T cells. The DNA is as follows: TGCGCCAGCAGCTCCCGACAGGGTGCAGATACGCAGTATTTT. Protein translation: CASSSRQGADTQYF.